Following are 4 T cell receptor beta chains from one sample sequenced in a study of beta chain features in type 1 diabetes. Expressed TCRB transcripts were sequenced after all isolated RNA was converted to cDNA. Clones were read by immunoSEQ multiplex PCR, and TCRdb kept only the in-frame ones, dropping some. The table records 200,000 to 250,000 clones, roughly two thirds of them present only once. Material for sequencing was naive CD4+ T cells from blood. These receptors originate from a man younger than 45 in good health.

This chain links TRBV30 with TRBJ2-2; 9 bases line up with TRBD2. The J segment lost 7 bases and the V segment lost 0 bases, leaving 15 bases of the junction unmatched. In germline, CDR1 is GTSNPN, CDR2 SVGIG (reference sequence). The CDR3 length is 18 residues. The CDR3 sequence: CAWSVIRWTSERGGELFF. CDR3 nucleotides: TGTGCCTGGAGTGTGATCCGTTGGACTAGCGAGCGTGGCGGGGAGCTGTTTTTT.

The chain recombines TRBV11-2 with TRBJ2-2; a possible D gene is TRBD1 (6 bases). Trimming stripped 10 bases from V and 3 bases from J, with 15 bases between. The CDR3 runs 14 residues. In germline, CDR1 is SGHAT, CDR2 FQNNGV. In DNA form, the CDR3 reads TGTGCCACCCCAACAGGGAAATACACCGGGGAGCTGTTTTTT. Its protein product is CATPTGKYTGELFF. The variable domain in full, completed from reference TRBV11-2 and TRBJ2-2, reads EAGVAQSPRYKIIEKRQSVAFWCNPISGHATLYWYQQILGQGPKLLIQFQNNGVVDDSQLPKDRFSAERLKGVDSTLKIQPAKLEDSAVYLCATPTGKYTGELFFGEGSRLTVL.

The chain employs TRBV7-9 and TRBJ2-3; the match to TRBD2 covers 7 bases. Germline CDR1 and CDR2: SEHNR and FQNEAQ (reference sequence). The CDR3 totals 16 residues. V was pared by 5 bases and J by 0 bases, with 8 bases of the junction left unmatched. DNA for the CDR3: TGTGCCAGCAGCCGCCGGGGAGGGGCTAGCACAGATACGCAGTATTTT. Its translation is CASSRRGGASTDTQYF.

The V and J genes are TRBV4-1 and TRBJ1-5; no clear D. Germline V gene sequence: CDR1 MGHRA, CDR2 YSYEKL. The CDR3 consists of 14 residues. Trimming stripped 2 bases from V and 1 base from J, with 6 bases between. CDR3 loop: CASSQPSSNQPQHF. In DNA form, the CDR3 reads TGCGCCAGCAGCCAACCGTCCAGCAATCAGCCCCAGCATTTT.